A single T cell receptor (beta chain) is shown here with its context. No antigen is known for it. The record originates from a study of T cell responses to AZD1222 COVID-19 vaccine. Study-level results: The study reported that nearly half of spike-specific TCRs target unmutated variant regions.

Method: immunoSEQ multiplex PCR; TCRdb's copy keeps in-frame clones and lacks some. In the table there are around 87,000 clones, under 95% of which are singletons. The germline V gene has CDR1 SEHNR and CDR2 FQNEAQ (reference sequence). V gave up 3 bases and J gave up 5 bases, with 8 bases separating them. The length of the CDR3 is 14 residues. The rearrangement uses TRBV7-9 and TRBJ1-6, with D hard to call. Sequences were derived from peripheral blood, sampled on day 0 of AZD1222 vaccination. The sequence derives from an adult in good health. The CDR3 DNA follows: TGTGCCAGCAGCTTGGCACAGAATAATTCACCCCTCCACTTT. This sequence encodes CASSLAQNNSPLHF.